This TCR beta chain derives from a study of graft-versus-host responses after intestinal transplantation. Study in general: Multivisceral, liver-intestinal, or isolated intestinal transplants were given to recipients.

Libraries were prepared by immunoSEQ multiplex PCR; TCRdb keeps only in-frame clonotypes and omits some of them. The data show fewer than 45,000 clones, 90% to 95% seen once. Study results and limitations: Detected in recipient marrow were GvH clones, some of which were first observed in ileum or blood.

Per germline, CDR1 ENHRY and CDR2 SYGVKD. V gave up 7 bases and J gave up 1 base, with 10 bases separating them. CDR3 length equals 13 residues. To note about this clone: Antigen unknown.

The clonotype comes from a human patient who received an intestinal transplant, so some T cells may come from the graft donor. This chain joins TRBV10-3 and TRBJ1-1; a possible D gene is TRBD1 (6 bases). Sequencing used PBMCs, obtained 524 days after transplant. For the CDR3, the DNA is TGTGCCATCAAACAGGGACCGAACACTGAAGCTTTCTTT. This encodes CAIKQGPNTEAFF.